The 14 T cell receptor beta chains given below trace back to one sample, sequenced in a study of T cells in Graves' hyperthyroidism and ophthalmopathy. It was RNA transcripts that yielded the amplified TCR beta CDR3 regions. In the first-round RT-PCR of the TCR CDR3, the HTBI primer set was used. TCRdb used MiXCR to reprocess the multiplex PCR reads, holding one entry per CDR3 protein. The table has about 480,000 distinct CDR3 sequences, 24% seen once; the top ten hold about 11%. Sequenced input: blood. These receptors were obtained from a woman younger than 45 with Graves' ophthalmopathy.

This clonotype was counted ten times or more. The rearrangement uses TRBV5-1 and TRBJ2-5; D possibly corresponds to TRBD2 (6 bases). The V gene lost 2 bases and the J gene lost 2 bases, with 13 bases spanning the gap. The CDR3 is 15 residues long. CDR1 and CDR2 (germline): SGHRS, YFSETQ. The chain's CDR3 is CASSLARGIQETQYF. The CDR3 DNA reads TGCGCCAGCAGCTTAGCCCGCGGGATTCAAGAGACCCAGTACTTC.

This clonotype has at least ten counts. This rearrangement joins TRBV10-2 to TRBJ1-2; 7 nucleotides align to TRBD1. Per the germline V gene, CDR1 is WSHSY and CDR2 is SAAADI. CDR3 length: 13 amino acids. The J segment lost 4 bases and the V segment lost 7 bases, leaving 6 bases of the junction unmatched. The CDR3 DNA reads as TGCGCCAGCACCCCAAACAGGGGCTATGGCTACACCTTC. Translation: CASTPNRGYGYTF.

This CDR3 reads CASSLPVRQPQHF. CDR3 in DNA: TGTGCCAGCAGTTTACCTGTGCGTCAGCCCCAGCATTTT. The V gene is TRBV28, the J gene TRBJ1-5, with D unresolved. CDR3 size: 13 residues. The germline V gene encodes CDR1 MDHEN and CDR2 SYDVKM. V was clipped by 2 bases and J by 6 bases, with 8 bases between them. The variable domain in full, completed from reference TRBV28 and TRBJ1-5, reads DVKVTQSSRYLVKRTGEKVFLECVQDMDHENMFWYRQDPGLGLRLIYFSYDVKMKEKGDIPEGYSVSREKKERFSLILESASTNQTSMYLCASSLPVRQPQHFGDGTRLSIL.

This clonotype appeared a few times. The gene calls are TRBV7-2 and TRBJ2-7, with D hard to call. Trimming left V 5 bases short and J 3 bases short, with 17 bases between. CDR1 and CDR2 from the germline V gene are SGHTA and FQGNSA. The CDR3 has 15 residues. The CDR3 bases are TGTGCCAGCAGCCCCTCGCGGCGGTCGGACTACGAGCAGTACTTC. Its translation is CASSPSRRSDYEQYF.

This clonotype was counted many times. The chain is built from TRBV19 and TRBJ1-2, with a possible D match to TRBD1 (6 bases). CDR3 length equals 16 residues. Per the germline V gene, CDR1 is LNHDA and CDR2 is SQIVND (reference sequence). V shed 9 bases and J shed 6 bases, with 26 bases lying between them. CDR3 residues: CASHLGLTWGRDGYTF. The CDR3 bases are TGTGCCAGCCATCTGGGGCTCACATGGGGGCGCGATGGCTACACCTTC.

Ten or more counts support this clonotype. The chain couples TRBV7-2 to TRBJ2-7, with TRBD2 matching 14 bases. The CDR3 is made up of 14 amino acids. With 6 bases clipped from V and 5 bases from J, the junction kept 3 bases outside the gene matches. CDR1 and CDR2 from the germline V gene are SGHTA and FQGNSA. In DNA form, the CDR3 reads TGTGCCAGCAGGACTAGCGGGGGGGCCGACGAGCAGTACTTC. This sequence encodes CASRTSGGADEQYF.

This clonotype has a count of ten or more. The rearrangement uses TRBV12-3 or TRBV12-4 and TRBJ1-1; a possible D gene is TRBD1 (6 bases). CDR3 length equals 14 residues. The V and J ends lost 4 bases and 3 bases respectively, with 12 bases between them. The CDR3 is CASSSRQVYTEAFF. In nucleotides, the CDR3 is TGTGCCAGCAGTTCCCGACAGGTTTACACTGAAGCTTTCTTT.

The V call is TRBV7-3, the J call TRBJ2-2; D may be TRBD1 or TRBD2 (5 bases each). The CDR3 runs 15 residues. Deletions cut 7 bases from V and 1 base from J, with 13 bases between. Per the germline V gene, CDR1 is SGHTA and CDR2 is FQGTGA. The CDR3 DNA reads TGTGCCAGCATCCCCGGGACGGGGAACACCGGGGAGCTGTTTTTT. Its translation is CASIPGTGNTGELFF.

This clonotype showed up many times. This chain connects TRBV18 to TRBJ2-5, with TRBD1 as a possible D gene (5 bases). Germline CDR1 KGHSH, CDR2 LQKENI. Trimming stripped 5 bases from V and 1 base from J, with 8 bases between. There are 13 residues in the CDR3. The CDR3 spells CASSSTAQETQYF. The CDR3 coding sequence is TGTGCCAGCTCATCGACAGCCCAAGAGACCCAGTACTTC. The variable domain in full, with the rest retrieved from reference TRBV18 and TRBJ2-5, is NAGVMQNPRHLVRRRGQEARLRCSPMKGHSHVYWYRQLPEEGLKFMVYLQKENIIDESGMPKERFSAEFPKEGPSILRIQQVVRGDSAAYFCASSSTAQETQYFGPGTRLLVL.

This clonotype was recorded at least ten times. V gene TRBV28 combines with J gene TRBJ2-6; D gene ambiguous. CDR3 size: 12 residues. Germline V lookup: CDR1 MDHEN, CDR2 SYDVKM. Trimming stripped 8 bases from V and 2 bases from J, with 4 bases between. The CDR3 DNA is TGTGCCAGCGGGGCTGGGGCCAACGTCCTGACTTTC. Translated: CASGAGANVLTF.

V is TRBV12-3 or TRBV12-4 and J is TRBJ1-1; maybe TRBD1 (5 bases). Trimming removed 4 bases at V and 5 bases at J, with 14 bases between. This CDR3 is 14 amino acids long. The CDR3 protein is CASSSGGFGTEAFF. CDR3 DNA: TGTGCCAGCAGTTCCGGGGGGTTTGGGACTGAAGCTTTCTTT.

This rearrangement joins TRBV5-1 to TRBJ2-7; a possible D gene is TRBD1 (6 bases). CDR3 length: 15 amino acids. CDR1 and CDR2 (germline): SGHRS, YFSETQ. Trimming pared 4 bases from V and 0 bases from J, leaving 14 bases between. The CDR3 region is CASSPTQGFSYEQYF. CDR3 coding DNA: TGCGCCAGCAGCCCGACCCAGGGGTTCTCCTACGAGCAGTACTTC.

This clonotype was picked up many times. The genes are TRBV5-1 and TRBJ1-1; D call uncertain. CDR1 is SGHRS and CDR2 is YFSETQ in the germline V gene. Trimming pared 0 bases from V and 0 bases from J, leaving 6 bases between. This CDR3 has 14 amino acids. The CDR3: CASSLGDMNTEAFF. The CDR3 DNA is TGCGCCAGCAGCTTGGGAGATATGAACACTGAAGCTTTCTTT.

The chain employs TRBV27 and TRBJ2-2; weak D call: TRBD2 (5 bases). Deletions cut 6 bases from V and 0 bases from J, with 11 bases between. The CDR3 covers 15 residues. Germline CDR1 MNHEY, CDR2 SMNVEV (reference sequence). The CDR3 loop is CASRETGTNTGELFF. In DNA, the CDR3 is TGTGCCAGCAGAGAGACCGGGACGAACACCGGGGAGCTGTTTTTT.